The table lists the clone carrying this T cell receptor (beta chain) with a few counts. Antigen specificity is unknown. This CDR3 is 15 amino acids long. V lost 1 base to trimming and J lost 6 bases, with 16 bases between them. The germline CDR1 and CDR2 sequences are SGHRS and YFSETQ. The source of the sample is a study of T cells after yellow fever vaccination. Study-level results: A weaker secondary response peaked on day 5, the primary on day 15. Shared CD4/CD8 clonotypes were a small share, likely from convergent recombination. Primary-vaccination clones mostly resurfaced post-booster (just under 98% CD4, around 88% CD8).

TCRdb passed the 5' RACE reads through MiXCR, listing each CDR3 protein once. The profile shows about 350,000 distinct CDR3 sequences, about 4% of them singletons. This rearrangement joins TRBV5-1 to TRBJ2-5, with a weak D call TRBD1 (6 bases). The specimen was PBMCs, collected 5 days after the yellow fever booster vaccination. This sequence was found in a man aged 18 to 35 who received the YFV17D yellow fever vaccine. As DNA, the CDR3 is TGCGCCAGCAGCTTGCCAGGGGCCTTGGGACAGACCCAGTACTTC. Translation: CASSLPGALGQTQYF.